This T cell receptor (beta chain) originates from a study of STAT3 mutations in large granular lymphocyte leukemia. Average productive template count per sample was 40,000 to 45,000. Method: immunoSEQ multiplex PCR; TCRdb's copy keeps in-frame clones and lacks some. The data contain 1,500 to 2,000 clones, 55% of them singletons. Germline-derived CDR1 and CDR2 are DFQATT and SNEGSKA (reference sequence). The CDR3 is 11 amino acids. The germline V and J ends were trimmed by 4 bases and 4 bases, with 7 bases remaining between them. Regarding the study as a whole: Every T-cell large granular lymphocyte leukemia patient had at least one immunodominant TCR beta clonotype. All newly emerging clones after therapy were STAT3 wild type. A small but highly pathogenic clone may have been missed. Clonal expansion was inferred from samples taken at other timepoints.

For this clone: Its antigen remains unidentified.

J is TRBJ2-5 and V is TRBV20-1; no definite D call. The source is a man aged 55-75 years with T-cell large granular lymphocyte leukemia. Some clones in this sample may be carry-over from other donors' samples. The sample comprised peripheral blood mononuclear cells. Here the CDR3 reads CSATPTETQYF. CDR3 DNA sequence: TGCAGTGCTACACCCACAGAGACCCAGTACTTC.